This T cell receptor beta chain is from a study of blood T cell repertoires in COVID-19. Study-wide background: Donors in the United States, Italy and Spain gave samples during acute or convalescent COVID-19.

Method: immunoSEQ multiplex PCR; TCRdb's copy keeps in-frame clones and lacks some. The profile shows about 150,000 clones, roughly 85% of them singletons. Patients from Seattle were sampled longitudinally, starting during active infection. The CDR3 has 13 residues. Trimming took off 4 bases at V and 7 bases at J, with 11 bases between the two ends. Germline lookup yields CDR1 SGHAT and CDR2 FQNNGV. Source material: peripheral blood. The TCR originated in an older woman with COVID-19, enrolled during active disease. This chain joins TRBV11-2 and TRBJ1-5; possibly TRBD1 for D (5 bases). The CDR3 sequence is CASSSQKGQPQHF. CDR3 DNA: TGTGCCAGCAGCTCCCAGAAGGGGCAGCCCCAGCATTTT.